This entry features one TCR beta chain sequence. Its cognate antigen is unknown. The data are from a study of CD8 T cells in ankylosing spondylitis. Study-wide findings and caveats: Several highly homologous variants formed a TCR beta motif that appeared characteristic of ankylosing spondylitis blood.

The CDR3 consists of 16 residues. The junction had 12 bases not matched to a gene; V was cut back by 0 bases and J by 11 bases. CDR1 is SGHTA, CDR2 FQGNSA, per germline. A quantitative 5'-RACE method, one with molecular barcodes, was used to make TCR beta libraries. From the 5' RACE reads, TCRdb called clonotypes with MiXCR, one entry per CDR3 protein. The data contain around 150,000 distinct CDR3 sequences, 15% to 20% of them seen just once; the ten biggest clones take up approximately 7.6%. Sequencing used blood, either unsorted or a sorted T cell fraction (not recorded which). The origin of this receptor is a male donor with ankylosing spondylitis or in good health (not recorded which). This rearrangement joins TRBV7-2 to TRBJ1-4, with 7 bases aligning to TRBD1. DNA of the CDR3: TGTGCCAGCAGCTTAGCTGAGGAGCTTTTCAGGGGGAAACTGTTTTTT. Encoded protein: CASSLAEELFRGKLFF.